This TCR beta chain derives from a study of shared clonotypes between healthy human individuals. Trimming removed 4 bases from V and 6 bases from J; junction bases left unmatched: 6. Germline V gene sequence: CDR1 SEHNR, CDR2 FQNEAQ (reference sequence). This CDR3 is built from 14 residues. The data were produced by immunoSEQ multiplex PCR, yet TCRdb's version contains in-frame clones alone and is incomplete. The sample shows fewer than 650,000 clones, just over 75% of them seen only once. Sequenced input: PBMCs. The rearrangement uses TRBV7-9 and TRBJ2-1; TRBD2 matches 7 bases. This receptor was taken from a woman aged 40 to 50 in good health. Some clones in this sample may be carry-over from other donors' samples. This CDR3 reads CASSSSASGNEQFF. CDR3 in DNA: TGTGCCAGCAGCTCCTCGGCTAGCGGCAATGAGCAGTTCTTC. Together with reference TRBV7-9 and TRBJ2-1, the CDR3 gives the full variable domain: DTGVSQNPRHKITKRGQNVTFRCDPISEHNRLYWYRQTLGQGPEFLTYFQNEAQLEKSRLLSDRFSAERPKGSFSTLEIQRTEQGDSAMYLCASSSSASGNEQFFGPGTRLTVL.